The 24 T cell receptor beta chains given below trace back to one sample, sequenced in a study of blood T cell repertoires in COVID-19. The data were produced by immunoSEQ multiplex PCR, yet TCRdb's version contains in-frame clones alone and is incomplete. The table has around 380,000 clones, roughly 80% seen once. Sequenced sample: peripheral blood. Source of these receptors: a human donor with acute or convalescent COVID-19. The donor label of this sample is uncertain.

The chain links TRBV5-1 to TRBJ2-7; 8 nucleotides agree with TRBD2. Germline V CDR1 and CDR2: SGHRS, YFSETQ. J was trimmed by 1 base and V by 6 bases; bases with no gene match: 21. The CDR3 is 19 amino acids. This CDR3 is CASNRGGRPGAAISYEQYF. The DNA of the CDR3 is TGCGCCAGCAACCGGGGGGGACGACCGGGGGCAGCGATTTCCTACGAGCAGTACTTC.

V gene TRBV3-1 (or the pseudogene TRBV3-2) combines with J gene TRBJ2-3; 8 nucleotides align to TRBD2. The CDR3 is made up of 17 amino acids. Germline assignment: CDR1 LGHDT and CDR2 YNNKEL (reference sequence). V shed 2 bases, J shed 6 bases, and the junction held 13 bases outside the gene matches. CDR3 amino acids: CASSQPTSGQSADTQYF. CDR3 nucleotide sequence: TGTGCCAGCAGCCAACCTACTAGCGGCCAATCTGCGGATACGCAGTATTTT.

This clone has only one observation. The chain links TRBV5-1 to TRBJ2-3, with D uncertain. The germline gives CDR1 SGHRS, CDR2 YFSETQ. This CDR3 has 15 amino acids. Trimming shortened V by 1 base and J by 2 bases, and 11 bases separated the two germline ends. The CDR3 coding sequence is TGCGCCAGCAGCTTGAGGCGGAGCTACACAGATACGCAGTATTTT. Translated, it gives CASSLRRSYTDTQYF.

The J gene is TRBJ2-7, the V gene TRBV2; 10 nucleotides agree with TRBD1. Germline-derived CDR1 and CDR2 are SNHLY and FYNNEI. The ends lost 8 bases at V and 1 base at J; junction bases unmatched: 5. The CDR3 covers 14 residues. In DNA form, the CDR3 reads TGTGCCAGCCGGAGACAGGGGGCATCCTACGAGCAGTACTTC. It specifies CASRRQGASYEQYF.

The chain combines TRBV7-2 with TRBJ2-1; 8 positions agree with TRBD2. Trimming at V came to 1 base and at J to 9 bases, leaving 2 bases not matched to a gene. This CDR3 spans 13 amino acids. Germline V lookup: CDR1 SGHTA, CDR2 FQGNSA. The CDR3 DNA sequence: TGTGCCAGCAGCTTAGTTCGGGAGGGTGAGCAGTTCTTC. Translating gives CASSLVREGEQFF. Together with reference TRBV7-2 and TRBJ2-1, the CDR3 gives the full variable domain: GAGVSQSPSNKVTEKGKDVELRCDPISGHTALYWYRQSLGQGLEFLIYFQGNSAPDKSGLPSDRFSAERTGGSVSTLTIQRTQQEDSAVYLCASSLVREGEQFFGPGTRLTVL.

The rearrangement joins TRBV28 to TRBJ2-1; TRBD2 matches 8 bases. Germline CDR1 and CDR2: MDHEN and SYDVKM. This CDR3 has 16 amino acids. Trimming at V came to 6 bases and at J to 4 bases, leaving 11 bases not matched to a gene. The CDR3 protein is CASSPERLARYNEQFF. CDR3 DNA sequence: TGTGCCAGCAGCCCCGAGCGACTAGCGCGGTACAATGAGCAGTTCTTC.

This chain links TRBV18 with TRBJ1-4; D remains unclear. The V and J ends lost 2 bases and 5 bases respectively, with 6 bases between them. The germline V gene encodes CDR1 KGHSH and CDR2 LQKENI. This CDR3 comprises 13 residues. In DNA, the CDR3 is TGTGCCAGCTCACCAAAAGAGAATGAAAAACTGTTTTTT. Residues: CASSPKENEKLFF.

CDR3 bases: TGTGCCAGCAGCGGAGAGGGTGGGACTGAAGCTTTCTTT. As protein: CASSGEGGTEAFF. The chain combines TRBV11-3 with TRBJ1-1; no clear D. Germline-derived CDR1 and CDR2 are SGHNT and YENEEA. With 5 bases removed from V and 5 bases from J, the gap between germline ends came to 12 bases. The CDR3 spans 13 residues.

J is TRBJ2-5 and V is TRBV9; tentative D call: TRBD2 (6 bases). Germline V gene lookup returns CDR1 SGDLS and CDR2 YYNGEE. V lost 4 bases and J 2 bases, leaving 15 bases between the germline ends. The CDR3 runs 15 residues. CDR3 bases: TGTGCCAGCAGCCCAACCGGGAGAGTACAAGAGACCCAGTACTTC. The encoded protein is CASSPTGRVQETQYF.

The chain uses TRBV6-5 and TRBJ2-3, with D possibly TRBD2 on 6 matching bases. Between the trimmed V and J ends, which lost 7 bases and 3 bases, there was a span of 17 bases. Germline V CDR1 and CDR2: MNHEY, SVGAGI. This CDR3 is built from 15 residues. CDR3 nucleotide sequence: TGTGCCAGCAACGGCGAGGGGACTCGAACAGATACGCAGTATTTT. It specifies CASNGEGTRTDTQYF.

The chain is built from TRBV2 and TRBJ1-1; D not resolved. The CDR3 spans 14 residues. Germline V lookup: CDR1 SNHLY, CDR2 FYNNEI. V was clipped by 2 bases and J by 1 base, with 8 bases between them. The CDR3 nucleotides are TGTGCCAGCAGTGAAAACGCGGGGAACACTGAAGCTTTCTTT. Amino acid sequence: CASSENAGNTEAFF.

This sequence joins TRBV7-8 and TRBJ1-6, with D uncertain. This CDR3 is built from 16 residues. The V gene lost 5 bases and the J gene lost 6 bases, with 17 bases spanning the gap. CDR1 and CDR2 (germline): SGHVS, FQNEAQ. The CDR3 loop reads CASSPRQVDGNSPLHF. DNA of the CDR3: TGTGCCAGCAGCCCCCGGCAGGTCGACGGTAATTCACCCCTCCACTTT.

The rearrangement joins TRBV6-6 to TRBJ1-2, with 7 nucleotides matching TRBD1. Trimming removed 2 bases from V and 6 bases from J; junction bases left unmatched: 3. CDR3 length: 13 residues. CDR1 is MNHNY and CDR2 is SVGAGI in the germline V gene (reference sequence). This CDR3 is CASSYGTVDGYTF. The CDR3 DNA follows: TGTGCCAGCAGTTACGGGACAGTAGATGGCTACACCTTC.

The chain carries TRBV6-5 and TRBJ2-2; 8 nucleotides agree with TRBD1. Trimming at V came to 0 bases and at J to 5 bases, leaving 2 bases not matched to a gene. The germline gives CDR1 MNHEY, CDR2 SVGAGI. CDR3 length: 15 amino acids. The CDR3 coding sequence is TGTGCCAGCAGTTACTCGAACAGGGGGACCGGGGAGCTGTTTTTT. This sequence encodes CASSYSNRGTGELFF.

This chain uses TRBV19 with TRBJ1-3; D gene ambiguous. V lost 7 bases to trimming and J lost 0 bases, with 10 bases between them. The CDR3 spans 14 residues. Per the germline V gene, CDR1 is LNHDA and CDR2 is SQIVND (reference sequence). In DNA, the CDR3 is TGTGCCAGTACCCCCTTGTACTCTGGAAACACCATATATTTT. Protein: CASTPLYSGNTIYF. Full variable domain (outside the CDR3, taken from reference TRBV19 and TRBJ1-3): DGGITQSPKYLFRKEGQNVTLSCEQNLNHDAMYWYRQDPGQGLRLIYYSQIVNDFQKGDIAEGYSVSREKKESFPLTVTSAQKNPTAFYLCASTPLYSGNTIYFGEGSWLTVV.

The table lists this clone with a few counts. This rearrangement joins TRBV3-1 (or the pseudogene TRBV3-2) to TRBJ1-6; unclear D gene. Trimming took off 1 base at V and 9 bases at J, with 10 bases between the two ends. Germline V lookup: CDR1 LGHDT, CDR2 YNNKEL (reference sequence). This CDR3 has 14 amino acids. CDR3 DNA: TGTGCCAGCAGCCAAGGGCAGGTTGGTTCACCCCTCCACTTT. It is translated as CASSQGQVGSPLHF.

This chain joins TRBV27 and TRBJ2-7, with D perhaps TRBD1 (5 bases). Germline CDR1 and CDR2: MNHEY and SMNVEV (reference sequence). V gave up 6 bases and J gave up 5 bases, with 17 bases separating them. The CDR3 has 14 residues. The CDR3 loop is CASRPWRQTDEQYF. The CDR3 nucleotides read TGTGCCAGCAGACCCTGGCGACAGACGGACGAGCAGTACTTC.

The chain joins TRBV18 to TRBJ2-1, with 8 bases matching TRBD2. This CDR3 contains 17 residues. V lost 3 bases to trimming and J lost 2 bases; unmatched junction nucleotides: 9. Germline V gene lookup returns CDR1 KGHSH and CDR2 LQKENI. The CDR3 coding sequence is TGTGCCAGCTCACCCGAGATAGCGGGACGGACCTACAATGAGCAGTTCTTC. This encodes CASSPEIAGRTYNEQFF.

This sequence joins TRBV11-2 and TRBJ1-3; 7 nucleotides match TRBD1. Germline-derived CDR1 and CDR2 are SGHAT and FQNNGV. The CDR3 runs 17 residues. The V gene end was trimmed by 6 bases and the J gene end by 0 bases; junction bases not matched to a gene: 11. For the CDR3, the DNA is TGTGCCAGCAGATACCGGGACAGCGGGTCCTCTGGAAACACCATATATTTT. Its protein product is CASRYRDSGSSGNTIYF. The whole variable domain, filled in from reference TRBV11-2 and TRBJ1-3, reads EAGVAQSPRYKIIEKRQSVAFWCNPISGHATLYWYQQILGQGPKLLIQFQNNGVVDDSQLPKDRFSAERLKGVDSTLKIQPAKLEDSAVYLCASRYRDSGSSGNTIYFGEGSWLTVV.

The count of this clone is one. The chain combines TRBV3-1 (or the pseudogene TRBV3-2) with TRBJ2-3, with 11 bases aligning to TRBD1. Trimming took 4 bases from V and 8 from J; bases not matched to a gene: 14. Germline V lookup: CDR1 LGHDT, CDR2 YNNKEL (reference sequence). The CDR3 has 17 amino acids. CDR3 in DNA: TGTGCCAGCAGCCTCCGCTCCGGGACAGGGGGTAGCTTTACGCAGTATTTT. Protein product: CASSLRSGTGGSFTQYF.

This clone was picked up one time. The chain has TRBV6-5 and TRBJ2-6; maybe TRBD2 (5 bases). V lost 0 bases to trimming and J lost 0 bases, with 6 bases between them. The V gene's germline CDR1 is MNHEY and CDR2 SVGAGI. The CDR3 contains 16 residues. CDR3 bases: TGTGCCAGCAGTTACTCCGGGATCTCTGGGGCCAACGTCCTGACTTTC. It translates to CASSYSGISGANVLTF.

CDR3 in DNA: TGTGCCAGCTCACCAACCGGGGTAAACTATGGCTACACCTTC. Protein: CASSPTGVNYGYTF. The chain links TRBV18 to TRBJ1-2; D is unresolved. CDR3 length: 14 amino acids. CDR1 is KGHSH, CDR2 LQKENI, per germline. Between the trimmed V and J ends, which lost 2 bases and 2 bases, there was a span of 9 bases.

The chain uses TRBV6-6 and TRBJ1-1, with TRBD1 as a possible D gene (5 bases). The V gene lost 3 bases and the J gene lost 2 bases, with 10 bases spanning the gap. The length of the CDR3 is 14 residues. Germline lookup yields CDR1 MNHNY and CDR2 SVGAGI (reference sequence). CDR3 nucleotides: TGTGCCAGCAGTTATAGGGGTCTCAACACTGAAGCTTTCTTT. Its protein is CASSYRGLNTEAFF.

The V and J genes are TRBV6-5 and TRBJ2-6; tentatively, D is TRBD2 (6 bases). The V gene lost 2 bases and the J gene lost 0 bases, with 8 bases spanning the gap. CDR3 length equals 16 residues. Germline V gives CDR1 MNHEY, CDR2 SVGAGI. CDR3 in DNA: TGTGCCAGCAGTTACAACGGGGGCTCTGGGGCCAACGTCCTGACTTTC. This encodes CASSYNGGSGANVLTF.